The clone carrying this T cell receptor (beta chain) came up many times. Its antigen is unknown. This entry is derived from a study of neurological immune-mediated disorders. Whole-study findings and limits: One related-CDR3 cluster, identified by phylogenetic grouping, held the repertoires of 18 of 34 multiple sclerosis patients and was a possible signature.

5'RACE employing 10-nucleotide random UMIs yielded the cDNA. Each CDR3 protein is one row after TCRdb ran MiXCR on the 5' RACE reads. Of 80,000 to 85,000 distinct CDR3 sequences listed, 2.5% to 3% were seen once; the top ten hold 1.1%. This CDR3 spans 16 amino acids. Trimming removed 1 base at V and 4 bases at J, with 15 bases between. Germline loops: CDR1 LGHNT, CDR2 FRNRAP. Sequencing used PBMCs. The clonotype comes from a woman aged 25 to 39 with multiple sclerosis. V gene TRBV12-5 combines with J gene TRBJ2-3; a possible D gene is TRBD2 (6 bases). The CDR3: CASGLGLSSAPDTQYF. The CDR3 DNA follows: TGTGCTAGTGGTTTGGGGTTGTCTAGCGCTCCAGATACGCAGTATTTT.